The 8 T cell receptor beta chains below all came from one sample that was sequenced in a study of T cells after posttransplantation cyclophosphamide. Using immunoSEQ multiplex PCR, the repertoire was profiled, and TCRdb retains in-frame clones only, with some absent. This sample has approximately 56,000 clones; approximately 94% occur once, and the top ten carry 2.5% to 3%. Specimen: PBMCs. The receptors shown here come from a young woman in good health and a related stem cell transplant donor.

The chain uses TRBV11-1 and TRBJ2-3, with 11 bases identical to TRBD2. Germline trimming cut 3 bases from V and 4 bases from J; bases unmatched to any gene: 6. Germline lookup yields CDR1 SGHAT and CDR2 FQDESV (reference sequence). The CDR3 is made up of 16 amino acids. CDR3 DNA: TGTGCCAGCAGCTTGTCTAGCGGGGGGATTTCAGATACGCAGTATTTT. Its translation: CASSLSSGGISDTQYF.

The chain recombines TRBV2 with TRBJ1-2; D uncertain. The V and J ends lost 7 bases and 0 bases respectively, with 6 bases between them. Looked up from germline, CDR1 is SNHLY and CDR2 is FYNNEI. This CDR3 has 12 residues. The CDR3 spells CASTLSNYGYTF. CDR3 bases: TGTGCCAGCACCCTATCTAACTATGGCTACACCTTC.

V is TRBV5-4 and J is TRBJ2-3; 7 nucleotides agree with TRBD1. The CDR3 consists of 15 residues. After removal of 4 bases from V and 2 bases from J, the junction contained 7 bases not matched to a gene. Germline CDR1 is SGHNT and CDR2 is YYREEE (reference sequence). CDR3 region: CASSSRDRHTDTQYF. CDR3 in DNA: TGTGCCAGCAGCAGCCGGGACAGACACACAGATACGCAGTATTTT.

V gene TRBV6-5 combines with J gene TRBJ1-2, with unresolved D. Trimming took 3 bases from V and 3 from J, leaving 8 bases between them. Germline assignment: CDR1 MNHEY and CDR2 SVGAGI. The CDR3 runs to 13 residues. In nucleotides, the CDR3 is TGTGCCAGCAGTTATGCGGTCGACTATGGCTACACCTTC. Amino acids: CASSYAVDYGYTF.

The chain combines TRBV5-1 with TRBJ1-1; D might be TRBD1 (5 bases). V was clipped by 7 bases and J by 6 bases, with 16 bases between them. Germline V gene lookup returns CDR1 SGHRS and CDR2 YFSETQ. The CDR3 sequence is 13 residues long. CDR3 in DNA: TGCGCCAGCCAGCAGGGAAATGTTGCTGAAGCTTTCTTT. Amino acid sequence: CASQQGNVAEAFF. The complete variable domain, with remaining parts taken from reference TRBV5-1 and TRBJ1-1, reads KAGVTQTPRYLIKTRGQQVTLSCSPISGHRSVSWYQQTPGQGLQFLFEYFSETQRNKGNFPGRFSGRQFSNSRSEMNVSTLELGDSALYLCASQQGNVAEAFFGQGTRLTVV.

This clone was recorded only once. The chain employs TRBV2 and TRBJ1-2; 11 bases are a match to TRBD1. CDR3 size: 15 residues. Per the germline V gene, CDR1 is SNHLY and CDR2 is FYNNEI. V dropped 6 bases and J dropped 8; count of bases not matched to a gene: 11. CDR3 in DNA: TGTGCCAGCAGCGAATACTCCGGGGACAGGGGGGGCTACACCTTC. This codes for CASSEYSGDRGGYTF.

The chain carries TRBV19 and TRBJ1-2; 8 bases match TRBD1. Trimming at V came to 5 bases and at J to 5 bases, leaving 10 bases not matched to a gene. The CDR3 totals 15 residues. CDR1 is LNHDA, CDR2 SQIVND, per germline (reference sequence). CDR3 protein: CASSPRQGRHYGYTF. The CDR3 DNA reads TGTGCCAGTAGTCCCCGACAGGGGAGACATTATGGCTACACCTTC.

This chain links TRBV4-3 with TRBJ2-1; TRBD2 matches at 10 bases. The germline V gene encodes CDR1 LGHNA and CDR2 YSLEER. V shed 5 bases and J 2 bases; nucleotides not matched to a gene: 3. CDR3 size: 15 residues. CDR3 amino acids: CASSYGLAAYNEQFF. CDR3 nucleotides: TGCGCCAGCAGCTACGGACTAGCGGCCTACAATGAGCAGTTCTTC.